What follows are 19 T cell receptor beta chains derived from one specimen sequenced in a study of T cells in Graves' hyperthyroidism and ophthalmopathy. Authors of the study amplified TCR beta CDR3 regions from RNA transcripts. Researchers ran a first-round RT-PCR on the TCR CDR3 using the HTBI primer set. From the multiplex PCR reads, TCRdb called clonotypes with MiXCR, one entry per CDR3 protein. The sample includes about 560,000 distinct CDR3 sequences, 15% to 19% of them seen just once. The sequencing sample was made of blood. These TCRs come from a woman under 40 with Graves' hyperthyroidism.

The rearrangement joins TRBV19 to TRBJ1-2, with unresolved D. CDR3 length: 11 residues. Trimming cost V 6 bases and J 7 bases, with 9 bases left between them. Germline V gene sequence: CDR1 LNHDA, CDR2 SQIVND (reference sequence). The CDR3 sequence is CASRGEGGYTF. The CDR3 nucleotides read TGTGCCAGTAGGGGCGAGGGTGGCTACACCTTC.

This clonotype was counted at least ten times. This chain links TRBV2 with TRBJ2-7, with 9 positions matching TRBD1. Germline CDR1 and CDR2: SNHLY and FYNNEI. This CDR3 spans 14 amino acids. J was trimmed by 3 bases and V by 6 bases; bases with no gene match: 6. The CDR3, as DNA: TGTGCCAGCAGGCCAGACAGGGGGATCTACGAGCAGTACTTC. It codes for CASRPDRGIYEQYF.

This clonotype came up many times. CDR3 DNA sequence: TGTGCCGGTGGGCTAGTCTACAATGAGCAGTTCTTC. It specifies CAGGLVYNEQFF. The chain uses TRBV2 and TRBJ2-1, with unresolved D. CDR1 is SNHLY and CDR2 is FYNNEI in the germline V gene. This CDR3 comprises 12 residues. With 11 bases removed from V and 3 bases from J, the gap between germline ends came to 11 bases.

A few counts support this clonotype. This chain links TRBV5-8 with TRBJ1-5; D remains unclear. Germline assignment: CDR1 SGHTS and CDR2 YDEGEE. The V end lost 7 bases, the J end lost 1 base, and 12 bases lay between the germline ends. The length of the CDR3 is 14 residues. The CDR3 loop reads CASLRGGSNQPQHF. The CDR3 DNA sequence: TGTGCCAGCCTGCGGGGTGGCAGCAATCAGCCCCAGCATTTT.

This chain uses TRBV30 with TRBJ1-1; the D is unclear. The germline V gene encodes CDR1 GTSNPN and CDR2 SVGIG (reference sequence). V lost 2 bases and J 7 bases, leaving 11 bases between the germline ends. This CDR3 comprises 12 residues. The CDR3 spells CAWSYGIDEAFF. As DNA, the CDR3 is TGTGCCTGGAGTTATGGGATAGATGAAGCTTTCTTT. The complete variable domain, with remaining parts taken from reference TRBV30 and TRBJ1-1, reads SQTIHQWPATLVQPVGSPLSLECTVEGTSNPNLYWYRQAAGRGLQLLFYSVGIGQISSEVPQNLSASRPQDRQFILSSKKLLLSDSGFYLCAWSYGIDEAFFGQGTRLTVV.

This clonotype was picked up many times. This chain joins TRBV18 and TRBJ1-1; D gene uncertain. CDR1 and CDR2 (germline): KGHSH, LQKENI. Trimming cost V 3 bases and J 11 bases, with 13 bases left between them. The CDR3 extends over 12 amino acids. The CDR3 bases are TGTGCCAGCTCACCTGGACCCGCCGAGGCTTTCTTT. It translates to CASSPGPAEAFF.

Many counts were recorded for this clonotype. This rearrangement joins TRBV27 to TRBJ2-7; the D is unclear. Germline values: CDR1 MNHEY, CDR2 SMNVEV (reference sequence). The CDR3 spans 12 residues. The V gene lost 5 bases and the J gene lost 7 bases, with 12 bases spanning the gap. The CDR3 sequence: CASSQAPGEQYF. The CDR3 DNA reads TGTGCCAGCAGTCAAGCGCCGGGTGAGCAGTACTTC.

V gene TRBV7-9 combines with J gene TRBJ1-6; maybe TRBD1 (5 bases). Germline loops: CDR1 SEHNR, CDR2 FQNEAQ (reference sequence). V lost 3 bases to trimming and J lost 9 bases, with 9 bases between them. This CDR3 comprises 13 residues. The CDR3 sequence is CASSLQGSSPLHF. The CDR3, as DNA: TGTGCCAGCAGCTTGCAGGGTAGTTCACCCCTCCACTTT.

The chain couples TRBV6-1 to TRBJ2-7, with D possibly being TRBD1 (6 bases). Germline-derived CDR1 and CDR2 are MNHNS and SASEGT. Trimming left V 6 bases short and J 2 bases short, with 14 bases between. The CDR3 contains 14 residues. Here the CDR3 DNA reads TGTGCCAGCAGCGTACAGGGTAGGCCCTACGAGCAGTACTTC. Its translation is CASSVQGRPYEQYF.

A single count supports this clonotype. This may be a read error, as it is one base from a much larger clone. This CDR3 reads CASSLFGAVNQPQHF. DNA for the CDR3: TGCGCCAGCAGCTTGTTCGGGGCAGTTAATCAGCCCCAGCATTTT. The gene calls are TRBV5-1 and TRBJ1-5, with a tentative D call TRBD1 (5 bases). Germline lookup yields CDR1 SGHRS and CDR2 YFSETQ. The CDR3 covers 15 residues. With 1 base removed from V and 4 bases from J, the gap between germline ends came to 12 bases.

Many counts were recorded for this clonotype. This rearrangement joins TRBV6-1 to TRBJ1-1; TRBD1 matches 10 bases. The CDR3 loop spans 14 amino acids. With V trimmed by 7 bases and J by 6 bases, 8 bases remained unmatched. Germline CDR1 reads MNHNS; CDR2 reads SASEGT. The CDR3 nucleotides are TGTGCCAGCATCTTGACAGGGGGCGCATCTGAAGCTTTCTTT. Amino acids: CASILTGGASEAFF.

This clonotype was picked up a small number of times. CDR3 sequence (DNA): TGTGCCAGTAGTCTCTGGACAGTGGACGGAATCACTGAAGCTTTCTTT. Its translation is CASSLWTVDGITEAFF. The rearrangement joins TRBV19 to TRBJ1-1; tentative D call: TRBD1 (6 bases). The CDR3 consists of 16 residues. Germline CDR1 reads LNHDA; CDR2 reads SQIVND (reference sequence). The V gene lost 5 bases and the J gene lost 4 bases, with 20 bases spanning the gap.

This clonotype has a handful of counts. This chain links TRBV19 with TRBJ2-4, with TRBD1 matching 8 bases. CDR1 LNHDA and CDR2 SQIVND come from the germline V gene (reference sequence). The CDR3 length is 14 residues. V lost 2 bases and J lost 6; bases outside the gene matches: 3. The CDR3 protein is CASSIPGTGNIQYF. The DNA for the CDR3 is TGTGCCAGTAGTATACCTGGGACAGGAAACATTCAGTACTTC.

The CDR3, as DNA: TGTGCCAGCAGTCCGCGGTCCAGCTCCTACGAGCAGTACTTC. This encodes CASSPRSSSYEQYF. V usage is TRBV27 and J usage is TRBJ2-7; the D is unclear. V dropped 5 bases and J dropped 0 bases, with 11 bases sitting between them. Per the germline V gene, CDR1 is MNHEY and CDR2 is SMNVEV (reference sequence). The CDR3 extends over 14 amino acids.

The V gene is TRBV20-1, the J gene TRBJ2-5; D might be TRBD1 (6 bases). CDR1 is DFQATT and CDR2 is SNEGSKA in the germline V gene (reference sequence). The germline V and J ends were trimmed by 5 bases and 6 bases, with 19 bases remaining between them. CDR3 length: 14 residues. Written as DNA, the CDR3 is TGCAGTGCTCCCCACCCCCAGGGGACGAAGACCCAGTACTTC. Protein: CSAPHPQGTKTQYF.

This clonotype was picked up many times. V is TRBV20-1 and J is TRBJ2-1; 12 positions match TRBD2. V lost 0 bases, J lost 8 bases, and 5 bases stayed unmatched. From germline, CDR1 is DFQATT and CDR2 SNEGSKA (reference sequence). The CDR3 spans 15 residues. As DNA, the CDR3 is TGCAGTGCTAGAGATCACCCTAGCGGGAGGGATGAGCAGTTCTTC. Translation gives CSARDHPSGRDEQFF.

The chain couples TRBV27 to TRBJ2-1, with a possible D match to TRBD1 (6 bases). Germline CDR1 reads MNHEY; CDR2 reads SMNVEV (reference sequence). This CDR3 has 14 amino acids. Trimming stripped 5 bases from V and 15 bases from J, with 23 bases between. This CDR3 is CASSSMVQGDRRFF. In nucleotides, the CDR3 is TGTGCCAGCAGTAGTATGGTACAGGGAGACCGCCGGTTCTTC.

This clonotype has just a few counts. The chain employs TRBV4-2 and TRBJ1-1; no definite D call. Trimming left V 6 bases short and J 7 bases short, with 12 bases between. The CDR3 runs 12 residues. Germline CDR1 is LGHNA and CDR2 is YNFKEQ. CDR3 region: CASSIPPGEAFF. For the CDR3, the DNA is TGTGCCAGCAGTATCCCGCCGGGTGAAGCTTTCTTT.

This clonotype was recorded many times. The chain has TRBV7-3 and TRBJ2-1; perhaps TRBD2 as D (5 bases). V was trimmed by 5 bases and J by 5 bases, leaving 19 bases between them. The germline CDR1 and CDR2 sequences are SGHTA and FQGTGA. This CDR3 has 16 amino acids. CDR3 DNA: TGTGCCAGCAGCGCTTTCCCCAGCGGAAATCACAATGAGCAGTTCTTC. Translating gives CASSAFPSGNHNEQFF. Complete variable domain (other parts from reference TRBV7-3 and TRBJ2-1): GAGVSQTPSNKVTEKGKYVELRCDPISGHTALYWYRQSLGQGPEFLIYFQGTGAADDSGLPNDRFFAVRPEGSVSTLKIQRTERGDSAVYLCASSAFPSGNHNEQFFGPGTRLTVL.